What follows are 12 T cell receptor beta chains derived from one specimen sequenced in a study of human T cells and chemical hapten exposure. The time point here: patch test 2, 6 weeks after DPC sensitization. As to treatment: therapeutic diphenylcyclopropenone sensitization with weekly scalp DPC. TCRdb reprocessed the RACE reads via MiXCR and lists one record per CDR3 protein. The table lists approximately 95,000 distinct CDR3 sequences, roughly 11% of them singletons, with more than 3% in the top ten. The specimen was whole blood, collected in connection with sensitization to the hapten diphenylcyclopropenone (DPC). The receptors here all came from a woman aged 35 to 49 with alopecia areata. Some clones in this sample may be carry-over from other donors' samples.

This clonotype has more than one count but fewer than ten. The gene calls are TRBV6-1 and TRBJ1-1; TRBD1 aligns across 7 bases. Germline lookup yields CDR1 MNHNS and CDR2 SASEGT. V shed 2 bases, J shed 11 bases, and the junction held 11 bases outside the gene matches. This CDR3 has 14 residues. CDR3: CASSERAGGWQAFF. CDR3 bases: TGTGCCAGCAGTGAAAGGGCAGGGGGATGGCAGGCTTTCTTT.

As for this clonotype: A read error may account for a junction end that differs from germline. In nucleotides, the CDR3 is TGCAGTGCCAAGGGACAGGGGCCCTCCCACGAGCAGTACTTC. This encodes CSAKGQGPSHEQYF. This chain joins TRBV20-1 and TRBJ2-7, with TRBD1 matching 10 bases. Germline CDR1 is DFQATT and CDR2 is SNEGSKA (reference sequence). The CDR3 is 14 residues long.

This clonotype has more than one count but fewer than ten. The CDR3 region is CASSSSGLAGGTEQFF. CDR3 bases: TGTGCCAGCAGTTCCTCGGGACTAGCGGGAGGCACTGAGCAGTTCTTC. V and J are TRBV12-3 or TRBV12-4 and TRBJ2-1; 15 nucleotides align to TRBD2. CDR3 length: 16 amino acids. Unmatched junction bases numbered 7, after V lost 4 bases and J lost 9 bases.

This clonotype came up many times. The J gene is TRBJ2-3, the V gene TRBV24-1; 11 nucleotides agree with TRBD2. The CDR3 is 18 residues long. Germline CDR1 KGHDR, CDR2 SFDVKD. With V trimmed by 3 bases and J by 2 bases, 9 bases remained unmatched. The CDR3 DNA follows: TGTGCCACCAGTGATCCTTGGACTAGCGGGCCCTACACAGATACGCAGTATTTT. This codes for CATSDPWTSGPYTDTQYF.

This clonotype was found many times. The chain uses TRBV29-1 and TRBJ1-1; D possibly corresponds to TRBD1 (5 bases). The CDR3 consists of 13 residues. Germline CDR1 SQVTM, CDR2 ANQGSEA. V lost 2 bases, J lost 4 bases, and 11 bases lay in between. In nucleotides, the CDR3 is TGCAGCGTTGAAAGGGGTTTGGGCACTGAAGCTTTCTTT. This sequence encodes CSVERGLGTEAFF.

This chain connects TRBV7-6 to TRBJ2-7, with 7 positions matching TRBD2. Germline V lookup: CDR1 SGHVS, CDR2 FNYEAQ. This CDR3 region has 14 residues. Trimming at V came to 5 bases and at J to 2 bases, leaving 6 bases not matched to a gene. CDR3 coding DNA: TGTGCCAGCAGCCCCTTAGCGGGCCCCTACGAGCAGTACTTC. Protein: CASSPLAGPYEQYF.

In this sample, this clonotype turned up a few times. The chain recombines TRBV7-9 with TRBJ2-1; D not resolved. Germline V gives CDR1 SEHNR, CDR2 FQNEAQ (reference sequence). V lost 2 bases and J lost 7, with 6 bases in between. This CDR3 has 12 residues. DNA of the CDR3: TGTGCCAGCAGCTTATCCTCTAATGAGCAGTTCTTC. Translated, it gives CASSLSSNEQFF.

The table lists this clonotype with many counts. The chain joins TRBV5-1 to TRBJ1-2; TRBD1 aligns across 7 bases. The CDR3 has 12 amino acids. Germline V gene sequence: CDR1 SGHRS, CDR2 YFSETQ. Trimming removed 4 bases from V and 8 bases from J; junction bases left unmatched: 5. CDR3 DNA sequence: TGCGCCAGCAGCCCCAGACAGGGCGGCTACACCTTC. Encoded protein: CASSPRQGGYTF.

In this sample, this clonotype turned up a few times. J is TRBJ2-2 and V is TRBV23-1; TRBD1 aligns across 8 bases. TRBV23-1 is sorted into the ORF group, with uncertain function. The CDR3 totals 14 residues. Trimming at V came to 8 bases and at J to 4 bases, leaving 6 bases not matched to a gene. CDR3 sequence (DNA): TGCGCCAGCCGACAGGGGAGCGGCACCGGGGAGCTGTTTTTT. Its translation: CASRQGSGTGELFF.

This clonotype occurred a few times. The chain uses TRBV6-5 and TRBJ1-4, with TRBD1 matching 7 bases. The V gene's germline CDR1 is MNHEY and CDR2 SVGAGI. This CDR3 region has 17 residues. V lost 6 bases, J lost 0 bases, and 10 bases stayed unmatched. In DNA, the CDR3 is TGTGCCAGCAGCCTCAGGGGGAAGGGGGCAACTAATGAAAAACTGTTTTTT. It yields the protein CASSLRGKGATNEKLFF.

In its sample, this clonotype was seen many times. This chain connects TRBV28 to TRBJ1-1; D gene ambiguous. CDR3 length: 13 amino acids. The germline V gene has CDR1 MDHEN and CDR2 SYDVKM. The ends were cut back, 7 bases at V and 2 bases at J, with 11 bases in the middle. CDR3 DNA: TGTGCCAGCACTGAGAGGCTAAACACTGAAGCTTTCTTT. Protein: CASTERLNTEAFF.

The sample holds a few counts of this clonotype. The V call is TRBV9, the J call TRBJ2-7; 10 nucleotides agree with TRBD1. Germline CDR1 reads SGDLS; CDR2 reads YYNGEE. J was trimmed by 5 bases and V by 1 base; bases with no gene match: 9. This CDR3 spans 16 amino acids. CDR3 region: CASSVLRGQGLHEQYF. The CDR3 DNA reads as TGTGCCAGCAGCGTATTAAGGGGACAGGGGCTCCACGAGCAGTACTTC.